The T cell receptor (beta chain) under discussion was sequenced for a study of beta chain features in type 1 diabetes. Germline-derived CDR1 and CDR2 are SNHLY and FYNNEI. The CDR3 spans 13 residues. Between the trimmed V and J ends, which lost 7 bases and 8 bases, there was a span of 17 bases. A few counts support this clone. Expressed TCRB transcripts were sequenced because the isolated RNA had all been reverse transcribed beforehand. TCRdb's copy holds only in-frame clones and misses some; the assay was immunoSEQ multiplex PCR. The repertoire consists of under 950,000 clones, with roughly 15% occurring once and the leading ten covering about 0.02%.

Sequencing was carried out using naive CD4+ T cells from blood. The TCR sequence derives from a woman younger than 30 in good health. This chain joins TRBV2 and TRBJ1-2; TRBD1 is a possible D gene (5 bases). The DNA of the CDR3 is TGTGCCAGCACGGGGGTGACCAGATGGGGCTACACCTTC. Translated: CASTGVTRWGYTF.